These T cell receptor beta chains were read from a single sample in a study of B cell selection in AIRE deficiency. TCRdb's table, derived via immunoSEQ multiplex PCR, lists solely in-frame clones and lacks some. The sample records about 22,000 clones, approximately 94% being singletons. The sample was Tregs sorted from PBMCs. Receptor source: a human donor with AIRE deficiency. Each CDR3 is given with its conserved first and last residue. The D gene is left open where the match is weak. Expanded clones get a size class; other rows say once, few or many, or leave the size out.

clone size,J gene,D gene,V gene,CDR3 protein,CDR3 DNA
-,TRBJ2-7,-,TRBV4-3,CASSQDPGRASSYEQYF,TGCGCCAGCAGCCAAGATCCCGGCAGGGCGAGCTCCTACGAGCAGTACTTC
-,TRBJ2-7,-,TRBV25-1,CASSEPAGQNSYEQYF,TGTGCCAGCAGTGAACCCGCAGGCCAAAACTCCTACGAGCAGTACTTC
-,TRBJ2-7,-,TRBV5-1,CASSSLGQPPEQYF,TGCGCCAGCAGCTCCCTGGGTCAACCCCCCGAGCAGTACTTC
-,TRBJ2-3,-,TRBV19,CATRRAGHWNTQYF,TGTGCCACTAGGCGAGCCGGGCATTGGAATACGCAGTATTTT
-,TRBJ2-1,TRBD2,TRBV7-3,CASSPGLAGGEQFF,TGTGCCAGCAGCCCCGGACTAGCGGGAGGTGAGCAGTTCTTC
-,TRBJ2-7,TRBD1,TRBV19,CASSRNRDRGLHEQYF,TGTGCCAGTAGTAGAAACCGGGACAGGGGGCTACACGAGCAGTACTTC
-,TRBJ2-5,-,TRBV5-4,CASARWEGEETQYF,TGTGCCAGCGCACGCTGGGAAGGCGAAGAGACCCAGTACTTC
-,TRBJ2-7,-,TRBV28,CASEGRGPYEQYF,TGTGCCAGCGAGGGCAGGGGACCCTACGAGCAGTACTTC
-,TRBJ2-7,-,TRBV27,CASGGSHHYEQYF,TGTGCCAGCGGGGGGTCTCACCACTACGAGCAGTACTTC
-,TRBJ1-5,-,TRBV7-9,CASSLGLANQPQHF,TGTGCCAGCAGCTTAGGACTAGCCAATCAGCCCCAGCATTTT
once,TRBJ2-2,TRBD2,TRBV7-6,CASSPSTSRTGELFF,TGTGCCAGCAGCCCATCGACTAGCAGGACCGGGGAGCTGTTTTTT
-,TRBJ2-4,TRBD2,TRBV5-1,CASSSSSGLKNIQYF,TGCGCCAGCAGTTCCTCTAGCGGGCTGAAAAACATTCAGTACTTC
-,TRBJ2-7,-,TRBV28,CASSSSGAGAYEQYF,TGTGCCAGCAGTTCGTCAGGGGCGGGAGCTTACGAGCAGTACTTC
-,TRBJ1-6,TRBD1,TRBV10-3,CATTRDRDSPLHF,TGTGCCACAACTCGGGACAGAGATTCACCCCTCCACTTT
-,TRBJ1-2,-,TRBV28,CASSYGFRRVF,TGTGCCAGCAGTTACGGTTTCCGAAGGGTCTTC
-,TRBJ1-5,-,TRBV2,CASKTVGPNQPQHF,TGTGCCAGCAAAACAGTGGGGCCCAATCAGCCCCAGCATTTT
-,TRBJ2-7,-,TRBV7-2,CASSLAGSGYEQYF,TGTGCCAGCAGCTTAGCCGGGAGCGGGTACGAGCAGTACTTC
once,TRBJ1-2,-,TRBV29-1,CSVGVSAFNYGYTF,TGCAGCGTTGGGGTCAGCGCCTTTAACTATGGCTACACCTTC
-,TRBJ2-1,TRBD2,TRBV6-4,CASSGLAGDPYNEQFF,TGTGCCAGCAGTGGCCTAGCGGGAGACCCCTACAATGAGCAGTTCTTC
-,TRBJ2-1,-,TRBV18,CASSPPTRLYNEQFF,TGTGCCAGCTCACCACCTACCAGACTCTACAATGAGCAGTTCTTC
-,TRBJ2-7,TRBD1,TRBV5-4,CASSAGTGGYEQYF,TGTGCCAGCAGCGCCGGGACAGGGGGCTACGAGCAGTACTTC
-,TRBJ1-5,TRBD1,TRBV30,CAWSDRGRLGNQPQHF,TGTGCCTGGAGTGACAGGGGGCGCTTGGGCAATCAGCCCCAGCATTTT
-,TRBJ2-2,-,TRBV6-6,CASSIFQLNTGELFF,TGTGCCAGCAGCATATTCCAGCTGAACACCGGGGAGCTGTTTTTT
-,TRBJ2-1,-,TRBV5-1,CASGRDGNEQFF,TGCGCCAGCGGCAGGGATGGCAATGAGCAGTTCTTC
-,TRBJ2-7,-,TRBV2,CASCAVRSYEQYF,TGTGCCAGCTGCGCGGTGAGGTCCTACGAGCAGTACTTC